Following are 6 T cell receptor beta chains from one sample sequenced in a study of shared clonotypes between healthy human individuals. The repertoire was sequenced with immunoSEQ multiplex PCR; TCRdb's copy has only in-frame clones and lacks some. Of roughly 2,300,000 clones in the sample, around 93% were seen once. Sequenced material: naive CD4+ T cells from PBMCs. As for subset: CD45RA+ positively selected. These receptors were obtained from a man aged 18 to 29 in good health. Some clones in this sample may be carry-over from other donors' samples.

This sequence joins TRBV4-3 and TRBJ2-3; D is unresolved. CDR1 is LGHNA and CDR2 is YSLEER in the germline V gene. CDR3 length equals 17 residues. The V end was cut by 1 base, the J end by 0 bases, with 14 bases between. The CDR3 coding sequence is TGCGCCAGCAGCCAAGTATGGCGGATATCTAGCACAGATACGCAGTATTTT. Protein sequence: CASSQVWRISSTDTQYF.

V gene TRBV5-1 combines with J gene TRBJ1-3; D possibly corresponds to TRBD1 (6 bases). V was shortened by 4 bases and J by 0 bases, with 8 bases between the two germline ends. The germline V gene has CDR1 SGHRS and CDR2 YFSETQ. There are 14 residues in the CDR3. CDR3 residues: CASSAQGSGNTIYF. As DNA, the CDR3 is TGCGCCAGCAGCGCACAGGGCTCTGGAAACACCATATATTTT.

The chain employs TRBV18 and TRBJ2-1, with D maybe TRBD2 (6 bases). CDR1 KGHSH and CDR2 LQKENI come from the germline V gene. The CDR3 contains 16 residues. The V and J ends lost 6 bases and 8 bases respectively, with 23 bases between them. CDR3 nucleotides: TGTGCCAGCTCTAACCGACTAGTCGGGGTTTCAGATGAGCAGTTCTTC. This sequence encodes CASSNRLVGVSDEQFF.

Comments on this clone: Distinct nucleotide sequences in the sample also encode this CDR3. The chain uses TRBV19 and TRBJ1-1; TRBD1 matches at 8 bases. The V gene's germline CDR1 is LNHDA and CDR2 SQIVND (reference sequence). V dropped 3 bases and J dropped 0; count of bases not matched to a gene: 3. The CDR3 loop spans 15 amino acids. CDR3 bases: TGTGCCAGTAGTATCCAGGGGGCAATGAACACTGAAGCTTTCTTT. Protein product: CASSIQGAMNTEAFF.

Written as DNA, the CDR3 is TGTGCCAGCAGCATACAGGGGGCGTACGATGAGCAGTTCTTC. It codes for CASSIQGAYDEQFF. This chain links TRBV7-2 with TRBJ2-1; TRBD1 agrees at 9 bases. This CDR3 comprises 14 residues. Losses at the gene ends were 5 bases for V and 8 bases for J; bases not matched to a gene: 7. Germline CDR1 SGHTA, CDR2 FQGNSA.

This chain links TRBV2 with TRBJ2-7; 7 bases align to TRBD1. This CDR3 spans 14 amino acids. V was pared by 6 bases and J by 4 bases, with 9 bases of the junction left unmatched. Germline values: CDR1 SNHLY, CDR2 FYNNEI. This CDR3 is CASRPGQQFYEQYF. DNA of the CDR3: TGTGCCAGCAGGCCGGGACAGCAATTTTACGAGCAGTACTTC. Full variable domain (outside the CDR3, taken from reference TRBV2 and TRBJ2-7): EPEVTQTPSHQVTQMGQEVILRCVPISNHLYFYWYRQILGQKVEFLVSFYNNEISEKSEIFDDQFSVERPDGSNFTLKIRSTKLEDSAMYFCASRPGQQFYEQYFGPGTRLTVT.